This TCR beta chain is from a study of blood T cell repertoires in COVID-19. Measured with immunoSEQ multiplex PCR; TCRdb has only the in-frame clones, and not every one. The table has approximately 150,000 clones, 84% seen once. Those who participated ranged in age from roughly 18 to 90 years and resided in about two dozen US areas. Cohort 3 donors counted as recovered after two negative PCRs, clearance, or resolved symptoms. The length of the CDR3 is 17 residues. Germline CDR1 is SEHNR and CDR2 is FQNEAQ (reference sequence). Trimming removed 5 bases from V and 3 bases from J; junction bases left unmatched: 13.

The TCR comes from a man in his fifties who had recovered from COVID-19. The chain joins TRBV7-9 to TRBJ1-1; 9 positions match TRBD1. The sequenced sample consisted of PBMCs or T cells enriched from blood (not recorded which). In DNA, the CDR3 is TGTGCCAGCAGCACCCGGGACAGGGTGAGAGAGGACACTGAAGCTTTCTTT. Translated: CASSTRDRVREDTEAFF.